These 27 T cell receptor beta chains originate from one sample sequenced in a study of T cell responses to AZD1222 COVID-19 vaccine. Assay: immunoSEQ multiplex PCR; the TCRdb copy retains only in-frame clones and omits some. Seen here are 130,000 or so clones, around nine tenths observed once, and the top ten hold approximately 10%. The sequencing used peripheral blood, collected on day 0 of MenACWY control vaccination. These receptors all stem from an adult in good health.

The chain couples TRBV3-1 (or the pseudogene TRBV3-2) to TRBJ2-5; possibly TRBD2 for D (5 bases). CDR3 length equals 15 residues. The V gene's germline CDR1 is LGHDT and CDR2 YNNKEL (reference sequence). Trimming took 1 base from V and 5 from J, leaving 14 bases between them. The CDR3 loop reads CASSQGVGRRETQYF. DNA for the CDR3: TGTGCCAGCAGCCAAGGGGTGGGGAGACGTGAGACCCAGTACTTC.

J is TRBJ2-1 and V is TRBV9, with D perhaps matching TRBD2 (6 bases). The V gene lost 1 base and the J gene lost 2 bases, with 16 bases spanning the gap. The germline V gene encodes CDR1 SGDLS and CDR2 YYNGEE. The CDR3 length is 17 residues. CDR3 in amino acids: CASSVRGTSPTYNEQFF. CDR3 nucleotide sequence: TGTGCCAGCAGCGTAAGGGGAACTAGCCCAACCTACAATGAGCAGTTCTTC.

The chain is built from TRBV11-2 and TRBJ2-5, with D unresolved. CDR1 SGHAT and CDR2 FQNNGV come from the germline V gene. The CDR3 extends over 15 amino acids. The V and J ends lost 3 bases and 2 bases respectively, with 13 bases between them. Here the CDR3 reads CASSFNVGIQETQYF. The DNA for the CDR3 is TGTGCCAGCAGCTTTAACGTAGGGATACAAGAGACCCAGTACTTC.

The V call is TRBV11-2, the J call TRBJ2-1, with TRBD1 as a possible D gene (5 bases). Germline CDR1 and CDR2: SGHAT and FQNNGV. V was cut by 2 bases and J by 8 bases, with 16 bases left in between. This CDR3 has 15 residues. The CDR3 DNA reads as TGTGCCAGCAGCTTAACTTCATTCCCCAGGGATGAGCAGTTCTTC. Translated, it gives CASSLTSFPRDEQFF. The full variable domain, in which reference TRBV11-2 and TRBJ2-1 provide the parts outside the CDR3, is EAGVAQSPRYKIIEKRQSVAFWCNPISGHATLYWYQQILGQGPKLLIQFQNNGVVDDSQLPKDRFSAERLKGVDSTLKIQPAKLEDSAVYLCASSLTSFPRDEQFFGPGTRLTVL.

V usage is TRBV7-9 and J usage is TRBJ1-2; a possible D gene is TRBD1 (6 bases). CDR3 length equals 13 residues. V was shortened by 5 bases and J by 1 base, with 8 bases between the two germline ends. Germline CDR1 is SEHNR and CDR2 is FQNEAQ (reference sequence). Here the CDR3 DNA reads TGTGCCAGCAGCGAACAGGGTAACTATGGCTACACCTTC. This sequence encodes CASSEQGNYGYTF.

V and J are TRBV19 and TRBJ1-2, with no clear D. Germline V gives CDR1 LNHDA, CDR2 SQIVND (reference sequence). The CDR3 covers 12 residues. Trimming cost V 4 bases and J 13 bases, with 16 bases left between them. The CDR3 DNA reads as TGTGCCAGTAGTAGATACCGGGCCGAGCTCACCTTC. Translation: CASSRYRAELTF.

The V call is TRBV19, the J call TRBJ2-1; 7 nucleotides line up with TRBD1. The V gene end was trimmed by 1 base and the J gene end by 6 bases; junction bases not matched to a gene: 6. The CDR3 loop spans 15 amino acids. Germline assignment: CDR1 LNHDA and CDR2 SQIVND (reference sequence). The CDR3: CASSIGQGYSNEQFF. CDR3 in DNA: TGTGCCAGTAGTATAGGACAGGGATATAGCAATGAGCAGTTCTTC.

J is TRBJ2-1 and V is TRBV7-3; 12 bases line up with TRBD2. The CDR3 covers 16 residues. The germline gives CDR1 SGHTA, CDR2 FQGTGA. Losses at the gene ends were 2 bases for V and 7 bases for J; bases not matched to a gene: 6. The CDR3 region is CASSLDGGLAGNEQFF. The CDR3 DNA follows: TGTGCCAGCAGCTTAGATGGCGGACTAGCGGGGAATGAGCAGTTCTTC.

This clone was seen only once. V gene TRBV4-2 combines with J gene TRBJ1-1, with D unresolved. This CDR3 has 15 amino acids. Germline assignment: CDR1 LGHNA and CDR2 YNFKEQ. V dropped 1 base and J dropped 5 bases, with 14 bases sitting between them. Here the CDR3 DNA reads TGTGCCAGCAGCCAAGTTACCCCGATGGGTACTGAAGCTTTCTTT. Protein: CASSQVTPMGTEAFF.

The V call is TRBV2, the J call TRBJ2-5; 8 positions match TRBD1. Unmatched junction bases numbered 11, after V lost 6 bases and J lost 5 bases. This CDR3 region has 15 residues. The germline V gene has CDR1 SNHLY and CDR2 FYNNEI. CDR3 coding DNA: TGTGCCAGCAGGGCTAAGGACAGGGAGGTGGAGACCCAGTACTTC. This codes for CASRAKDREVETQYF.

The CDR3 region is CASSEGGGQPQHF. The CDR3 nucleotides read TGTGCCAGCAGTGAAGGCGGGGGTCAGCCCCAGCATTTT. The rearrangement joins TRBV2 to TRBJ1-5; D may be TRBD1 (5 bases). The germline V gene encodes CDR1 SNHLY and CDR2 FYNNEI. CDR3 length: 13 amino acids. V lost 1 base, J lost 6 bases, and 7 bases lay in between. Together with reference TRBV2 and TRBJ1-5, the CDR3 gives the full variable domain: EPEVTQTPSHQVTQMGQEVILRCVPISNHLYFYWYRQILGQKVEFLVSFYNNEISEKSEIFDDQFSVERPDGSNFTLKIRSTKLEDSAMYFCASSEGGGQPQHFGDGTRLSIL.

This clone was detected only once. The rearrangement uses TRBV5-8 and TRBJ1-2; TRBD1 is a possible D gene (5 bases). Germline V gene sequence: CDR1 SGHTS, CDR2 YDEGEE. Deletions cut 0 bases from V and 1 base from J, with 7 bases between. The length of the CDR3 is 14 residues. This chain's CDR3 is CASSLEGDNYGYTF. The CDR3 region has the DNA TGTGCCAGCAGCTTGGAAGGGGATAACTATGGCTACACCTTC.

The chain combines TRBV29-1 with TRBJ2-1, with TRBD2 matching over 9 bases. V was clipped by 6 bases and J by 8 bases; unmatched bases: 14. The length of the CDR3 is 15 residues. Per germline, CDR1 SQVTM and CDR2 ANQGSEA. CDR3 amino acids: CSVAPGTSRGDEQFF. The CDR3 nucleotides are TGCAGCGTAGCGCCCGGGACTAGCAGGGGGGATGAGCAGTTCTTC.

The chain links TRBV19 to TRBJ2-7; D assignment may be TRBD1 or TRBD2 (5 bases each). Deletions cut 6 bases from V and 3 bases from J, with 21 bases between. Germline V gives CDR1 LNHDA, CDR2 SQIVND (reference sequence). This CDR3 has 16 residues. CDR3 protein: CASSPAGPGLSYEQYF. CDR3 sequence (DNA): TGTGCCAGTAGCCCCGCCGGCCCGGGGCTCAGCTACGAGCAGTACTTC.

This rearrangement joins TRBV25-1 to TRBJ1-2, with unresolved D. This CDR3 is built from 15 residues. CDR1 and CDR2 (germline): MGHDK, SYGVNS. Trimming removed 0 bases at V and 5 bases at J, with 13 bases between. The CDR3: CASSEYVGLSYGYTF. CDR3 DNA sequence: TGTGCCAGCAGTGAATATGTGGGCCTCTCATATGGCTACACCTTC.

This chain connects TRBV3-1 (or the pseudogene TRBV3-2) to TRBJ1-3; perhaps TRBD1 as D (6 bases). Looked up from germline, CDR1 is LGHDT and CDR2 is YNNKEL (reference sequence). This CDR3 region has 15 residues. The V end was cut by 4 bases, the J end by 0 bases, with 10 bases between. CDR3 DNA sequence: TGTGCCAGCAGCCGCCAGGACAGCTCTGGAAACACCATATATTTT. Amino acid sequence: CASSRQDSSGNTIYF.

The CDR3 coding sequence is TGTGCCATCAGTGTCGGGTCGGGGACGGGCTCGAATGGGGCCAACGTCCTGACTTTC. Translating gives CAISVGSGTGSNGANVLTF. V gene TRBV10-3 combines with J gene TRBJ2-6; D is perhaps TRBD1 or TRBD2 (5 bases each). CDR3 length equals 19 residues. V was clipped by 4 bases and J by 3 bases, with 22 bases between them. The germline gives CDR1 ENHRY, CDR2 SYGVKD.

V is TRBV19 and J is TRBJ2-2; D call uncertain. Trimming removed 5 bases at V and 8 bases at J, with 15 bases between. The CDR3 runs to 14 residues. Germline V gene sequence: CDR1 LNHDA, CDR2 SQIVND (reference sequence). In DNA, the CDR3 is TGTGCCAGTAGTCCCCAGGCTGTTGGTGGGGAGCTGTTTTTT. Translation gives CASSPQAVGGELFF.

This chain uses TRBV7-9 with TRBJ1-4, with unresolved D. Germline V gives CDR1 SEHNR, CDR2 FQNEAQ (reference sequence). This CDR3 is 15 amino acids long. Trimming stripped 6 bases from V and 6 bases from J, with 17 bases between. CDR3 sequence: CASSQIVLGDEKLFF. The CDR3 nucleotides are TGTGCCAGCAGTCAGATCGTCCTTGGGGATGAAAAACTGTTTTTT.

This chain uses TRBV5-1 with TRBJ2-7; D might be TRBD1 (5 bases). There are 15 residues in the CDR3. Germline assignment: CDR1 SGHRS and CDR2 YFSETQ. V lost 0 bases to trimming and J lost 6 bases, with 16 bases between them. CDR3 sequence: CASSLEGGAAREQYF. Written as DNA, the CDR3 is TGCGCCAGCAGCTTGGAAGGTGGGGCGGCTCGCGAGCAGTACTTC.

This clone was seen a single time. The chain carries TRBV3-1 (or the pseudogene TRBV3-2) and TRBJ2-5; D ambiguous. Germline assignment: CDR1 LGHDT and CDR2 YNNKEL (reference sequence). This CDR3 contains 14 residues. The V end was cut by 1 base, the J end by 3 bases, with 9 bases between. As DNA, the CDR3 is TGTGCCAGCAGCCAAGTTGTGGAAGAAGAGACCCAGTACTTC. Protein sequence: CASSQVVEEETQYF.

The chain joins TRBV6-6 to TRBJ1-6; 9 nucleotides match TRBD1. The CDR3 length is 15 residues. V shed 5 bases, J shed 7 bases, and the junction held 6 bases outside the gene matches. Germline CDR1 reads MNHNY; CDR2 reads SVGAGI (reference sequence). In DNA form, the CDR3 reads TGTGCCAGCAGTCCCCAGGACAGGGGAAATTCACCCCTCCACTTT. Residues: CASSPQDRGNSPLHF.

Here the CDR3 reads CASSNRGRGTDTQYF. The CDR3 nucleotides are TGTGCCAGTAGTAACAGGGGGCGAGGCACAGATACGCAGTATTTT. The J gene is TRBJ2-3, the V gene TRBV19; 9 nucleotides agree with TRBD1. The germline CDR1 and CDR2 sequences are LNHDA and SQIVND (reference sequence). CDR3 size: 15 residues. The J segment lost 1 base and the V segment lost 4 bases, leaving 3 bases of the junction unmatched.

This chain joins TRBV7-2 and TRBJ1-1; possibly TRBD1 for D (5 bases). The CDR3 length is 12 residues. The germline V and J ends were trimmed by 1 base and 9 bases, with 9 bases remaining between them. The germline CDR1 and CDR2 sequences are SGHTA and FQGNSA. CDR3 DNA: TGTGCCAGCAGCTTAGGTGCAGGGAAAGCTTTCTTT. Translation: CASSLGAGKAFF.

As concerns this clone: The same CDR3 arises from other DNA sequences in this sample as well. The genes are TRBV2 and TRBJ1-2, with 7 bases identical to TRBD1. Per germline, CDR1 SNHLY and CDR2 FYNNEI. This CDR3 spans 13 amino acids. J lost 0 bases, V lost 6 bases, and 1 base had no gene match. This CDR3 is CASSGTANYGYTF. The CDR3, as DNA: TGTGCCAGCAGCGGGACAGCTAACTATGGCTACACCTTC.

The chain couples TRBV7-9 to TRBJ1-4; 7 bases map to TRBD1. Per the germline V gene, CDR1 is SEHNR and CDR2 is FQNEAQ (reference sequence). The ends lost 8 bases at V and 4 bases at J; junction bases unmatched: 4. This CDR3 has 13 residues. CDR3 bases: TGTGCCAGCGGACAGGCCGGTAATGAAAAACTGTTTTTT. Translating it yields CASGQAGNEKLFF.

This clone is a singleton in its sample. The J gene is TRBJ2-2, the V gene TRBV19, with D tentatively TRBD1 (7 bases). The CDR3 is made up of 16 amino acids. Trimming pared 4 bases from V and 2 bases from J, leaving 14 bases between. The V gene's germline CDR1 is LNHDA and CDR2 SQIVND (reference sequence). The CDR3 loop reads CASSTRGTDNTGELFF. CDR3 nucleotide sequence: TGTGCCAGTAGTACCCGGGGGACAGACAACACCGGGGAGCTGTTTTTT. Using reference TRBV19 and TRBJ2-2 for the parts outside the CDR3, the full variable domain is DGGITQSPKYLFRKEGQNVTLSCEQNLNHDAMYWYRQDPGQGLRLIYYSQIVNDFQKGDIAEGYSVSREKKESFPLTVTSAQKNPTAFYLCASSTRGTDNTGELFFGEGSRLTVL.